The rows below give T cell receptor beta chains drawn from one sample of a study of Graves' ophthalmopathy and Graves' hyperthyroidism. One entry per CDR3 protein, called by TCRdb with MiXCR from the multiplex PCR reads. The sample records about 550,000 distinct CDR3 sequences, approximately 37% being singletons. The specimen sequenced was peripheral blood or thyroid tissue (not recorded which). These receptor sequences come from an adult man with Graves' hyperthyroidism. Both conserved end residues are part of each CDR3. A D gene is named only where the DNA matches it firmly. Not all rows give a size; the values are once, few, many and, for expanded clones, a class.

>-|-|TRBV4-2|TRBJ1-2|17
CASSQDRGGPRDYGYTF
TGTGCCAGCAGCCAAGATCGGGGGGGACCGAGAGACTATGGCTACACCTTC
>TRBD2|many|TRBV12-3/TRBV12-4|TRBJ2-5|15
CASSDSGMEQETQYF
TGTGCCAGCAGCGATAGCGGGATGGAACAAGAGACCCAGTACTTC
>TRBD1|-|TRBV10-3|TRBJ1-2|18
CAISDLRDRGIQHYGYTF
TGTGCCATCAGTGACCTCCGGGACAGGGGCATCCAGCACTATGGCTACACCTTC
>-|once|TRBV20-1|TRBJ1-1|13
CSAYTQETGKAFF
TGCAGTGCGTATACACAGGAGACAGGTAAAGCTTTCTTT
>-|many|TRBV7-2|TRBJ1-1|16
CASSFSSSGYGTEAFF
TGTGCCAGCAGCTTTTCTAGCTCAGGGTATGGAACTGAAGCTTTCTTT
>-|many|TRBV7-9|TRBJ1-2|15
CASSLYGGGNYGYTF
TGTGCCAGCAGCTTATACGGGGGGGGCAACTATGGCTACACCTTC
>TRBD2|-|TRBV7-6|TRBJ2-5|16
CASRLSGSAYQETQYF
TGTGCCAGCAGACTTAGCGGGAGTGCCTACCAAGAGACCCAGTACTTC
>TRBD2|many|TRBV12-5|TRBJ2-7|14
CASGGTSGPYEQYF
TGTGCTAGTGGCGGGACTAGCGGACCCTACGAGCAGTACTTC
>TRBD2|-|TRBV11-1|TRBJ2-1|18
CASSFRLAGDRRDNEQFF
TGTGCCAGCAGCTTTAGACTAGCGGGAGATCGACGGGACAATGAGCAGTTCTTC
>-|-|TRBV7-6|TRBJ1-1|16
CASSRMPGQANTEAFF
TGTGCCAGCAGCCGTATGCCGGGGCAGGCCAACACTGAAGCTTTCTTT
>-|-|TRBV2|TRBJ2-1|16
CASSQRVGDSYNEQFF
TGTGCCAGCAGCCAGCGGGTCGGGGACTCCTACAATGAGCAGTTCTTC
>-|-|TRBV5-8|TRBJ1-2|14
CASTSRYGDYGYTF
TGTGCCAGCACTTCGCGGTACGGTGACTATGGCTACACCTTC
>-|-|TRBV11-3|TRBJ1-1|12
CASRKRAAGAFF
TGTGCCAGCAGAAAAAGGGCGGCAGGGGCTTTCTTT
>-|-|TRBV24-1|TRBJ2-5|13
CATSGRAQETQYF
TGTGCCACCAGTGGTCGGGCACAAGAGACCCAGTACTTC
>-|many|TRBV28|TRBJ1-6|12
CASRPYNSPLHF
TGTGCCAGCAGACCGTACAATTCACCCCTCCACTTT
>-|many|TRBV7-2|TRBJ2-7|12
CASSLASGEQYF
TGTGCCAGCAGCTTAGCGTCCGGGGAGCAGTACTTC
>TRBD2|-|TRBV25-1|TRBJ2-3|16
CASSDPSGGDTDTQYF
TGTGCCAGCAGTGATCCCAGCGGGGGAGACACAGATACGCAGTATTTT
>-|many|TRBV6-5|TRBJ1-2|15
CASSPRTAREDGYTF
TGTGCCAGCAGTCCGCGGACAGCGAGGGAGGATGGCTACACCTTC
>TRBD1|many|TRBV7-2|TRBJ1-6|17
CASSLDRGVSYNSPLHF
TGTGCCAGCAGCTTGGACAGGGGTGTATCCTATAATTCACCCCTCCACTTT
>-|many|TRBV28|TRBJ2-7|13
CASSLPGLYEQYF
TGTGCCAGCAGTCTTCCAGGGCTGTACGAGCAGTACTTC
>-|-|TRBV29-1|TRBJ1-2|12
CSPREGIYGYTF
TGCAGTCCCCGGGAGGGTATCTATGGCTACACCTTC
>-|-|TRBV20-1|TRBJ2-1|14
CSAQKGRVDNEQFF
TGCAGTGCTCAGAAGGGAAGGGTGGACAATGAGCAGTTCTTC
>-|-|TRBV7-3|TRBJ2-2|15
CASSSQGIPTGELFF
TGTGCCAGCAGCTCACAGGGTATTCCCACCGGGGAGCTGTTTTTT
>TRBD1|-|TRBV29-1|TRBJ2-3|14
CSVELGGTYNEQYF
TGCAGCGTTGAATTAGGGGGCACCTACAATGAGCAGTATTTT
>TRBD1|-|TRBV20-1|TRBJ1-5|14
CSARDRDRGQTQHF
TGCAGTGCTAGAGATAGGGACAGGGGACAGACCCAGCATTTT
>TRBD1|-|TRBV20-1|TRBJ2-3|13
CSARRTGADTQYF
TGCAGTGCTAGGCGGACAGGGGCAGATACGCAGTATTTT
>-|-|TRBV14|TRBJ1-3|15
CASSFYRDTGNTIYF
TGTGCCAGCTCATTCTACCGGGACACTGGAAACACCATATATTTT
>TRBD2|many|TRBV29-1|TRBJ2-7|14
CSVVLASGSYEQYF
TGCAGCGTTGTCTTGGCTAGCGGGAGCTACGAGCAGTACTTC
>-|once|TRBV5-1|TRBJ2-7|15
CASSLAWHSFYEQYF
TGCGCCAGCAGCTTGGCCTGGCACAGTTTCTACGAGCAGTACTTC
>TRBD1|many|TRBV2|TRBJ2-5|14
CASSDGQGGETQYF
TGTGCCAGCAGTGATGGACAGGGGGGAGAGACCCAGTACTTC
>-|many|TRBV9|TRBJ1-1|13
CASSVGWNTEAFF
TGTGCCAGCAGCGTAGGATGGAACACTGAAGCTTTCTTT
>-|many|TRBV5-1|TRBJ1-2|16
CASSLGGVEGHYGYTF
TGCGCCAGCAGCTTGGGAGGTGTCGAAGGGCACTATGGCTACACCTTC
>TRBD1|many|TRBV7-9|TRBJ1-1|12
CASSLPGQTAFF
TGTGCCAGCAGCTTACCGGGACAGACGGCTTTCTTT
>-|-|TRBV19|TRBJ1-2|16
CASTDSLQGLNYGYTF
TGTGCCAGTACCGATTCACTTCAGGGACTCAACTATGGCTACACCTTC
>TRBD1|-|TRBV7-2|TRBJ2-7|15
CASNPSGTGLYEQYF
TGTGCCAGCAACCCTTCCGGGACAGGACTATACGAGCAGTACTTC
>-|many|TRBV20-1|TRBJ1-1|11
CSARWNTEAFF
TGCAGTGCTAGGTGGAACACTGAAGCTTTCTTT
>-|many|TRBV20-1|TRBJ1-3|16
CSARDRDTLSGNTIYF
TGCAGTGCTAGAGATCGGGACACCTTATCTGGAAACACCATATATTTT
>-|many|TRBV19|TRBJ2-6|18
CASSALDRGPPGANVLTF
TGTGCCAGTAGTGCACTGGACAGAGGGCCCCCTGGGGCCAACGTCCTGACTTTC
>-|few|TRBV2|TRBJ1-5|14
CASSQSGEYQPQHF
TGTGCCAGCAGCCAATCGGGGGAGTATCAGCCCCAGCATTTT